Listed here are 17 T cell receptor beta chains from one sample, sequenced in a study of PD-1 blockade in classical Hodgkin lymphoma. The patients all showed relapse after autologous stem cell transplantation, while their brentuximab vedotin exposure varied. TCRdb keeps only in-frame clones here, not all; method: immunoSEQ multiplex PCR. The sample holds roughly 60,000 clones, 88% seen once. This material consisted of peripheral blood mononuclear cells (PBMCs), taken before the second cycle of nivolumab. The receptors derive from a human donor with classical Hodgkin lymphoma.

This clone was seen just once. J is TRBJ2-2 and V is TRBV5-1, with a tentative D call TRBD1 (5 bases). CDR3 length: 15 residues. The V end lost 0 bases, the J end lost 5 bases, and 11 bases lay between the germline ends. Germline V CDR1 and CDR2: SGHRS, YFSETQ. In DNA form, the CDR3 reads TGCGCCAGCAGCTTGGTCCAGGGTGGGACCGGGGAGCTGTTTTTT. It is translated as CASSLVQGGTGELFF.

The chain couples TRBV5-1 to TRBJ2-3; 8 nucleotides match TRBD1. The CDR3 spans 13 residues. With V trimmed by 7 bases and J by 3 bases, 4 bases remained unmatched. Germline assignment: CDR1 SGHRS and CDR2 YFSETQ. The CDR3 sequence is CASGTGYTDTQYF. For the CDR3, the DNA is TGCGCCAGCGGGACAGGTTATACAGATACGCAGTATTTT. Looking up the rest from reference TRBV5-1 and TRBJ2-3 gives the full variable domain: KAGVTQTPRYLIKTRGQQVTLSCSPISGHRSVSWYQQTPGQGLQFLFEYFSETQRNKGNFPGRFSGRQFSNSRSEMNVSTLELGDSALYLCASGTGYTDTQYFGPGTRLTVL.

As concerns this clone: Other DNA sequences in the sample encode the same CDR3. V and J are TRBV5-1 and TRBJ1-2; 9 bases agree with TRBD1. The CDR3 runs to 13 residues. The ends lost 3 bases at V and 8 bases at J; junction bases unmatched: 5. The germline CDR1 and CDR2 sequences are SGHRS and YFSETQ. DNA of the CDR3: TGCGCCAGCAGCTCACAGGGGGCTGGAGGCTACACCTTC. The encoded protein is CASSSQGAGGYTF. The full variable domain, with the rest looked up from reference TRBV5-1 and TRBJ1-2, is KAGVTQTPRYLIKTRGQQVTLSCSPISGHRSVSWYQQTPGQGLQFLFEYFSETQRNKGNFPGRFSGRQFSNSRSEMNVSTLELGDSALYLCASSSQGAGGYTFGSGTRLTVV.

The CDR3 region has the DNA TGTGCCACCAAGGCGGGACAGGGCACAGATACGCAGTATTTT. This sequence encodes CATKAGQGTDTQYF. This chain links TRBV19 with TRBJ2-3; 8 bases align to TRBD1. The CDR3 consists of 14 residues. V dropped 10 bases and J dropped 1; count of bases not matched to a gene: 7. Germline CDR1 reads LNHDA; CDR2 reads SQIVND (reference sequence). Based on the CDR3 plus reference TRBV19 and TRBJ2-3, the full variable domain is DGGITQSPKYLFRKEGQNVTLSCEQNLNHDAMYWYRQDPGQGLRLIYYSQIVNDFQKGDIAEGYSVSREKKESFPLTVTSAQKNPTAFYLCATKAGQGTDTQYFGPGTRLTVL.

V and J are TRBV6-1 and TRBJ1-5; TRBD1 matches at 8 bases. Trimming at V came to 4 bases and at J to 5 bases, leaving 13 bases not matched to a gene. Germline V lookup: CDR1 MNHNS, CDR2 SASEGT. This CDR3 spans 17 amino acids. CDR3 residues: CASSAPGGSVLDQPQHF. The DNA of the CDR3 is TGTGCCAGCAGTGCCCCAGGGGGCTCTGTCCTCGATCAGCCCCAGCATTTT.

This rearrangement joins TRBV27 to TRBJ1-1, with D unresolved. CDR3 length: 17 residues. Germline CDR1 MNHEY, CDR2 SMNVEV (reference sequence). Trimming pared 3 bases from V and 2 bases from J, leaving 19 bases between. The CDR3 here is CASSFNVRSALNTEAFF. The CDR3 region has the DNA TGTGCCAGCAGTTTTAATGTTAGGTCAGCGTTAAACACTGAAGCTTTCTTT.

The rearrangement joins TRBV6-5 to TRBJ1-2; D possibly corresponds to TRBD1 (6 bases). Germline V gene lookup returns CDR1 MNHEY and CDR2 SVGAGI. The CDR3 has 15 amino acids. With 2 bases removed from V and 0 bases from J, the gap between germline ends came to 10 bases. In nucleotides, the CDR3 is TGTGCCAGCAGTTACCCCGACAGGACTAACTATGGCTACACCTTC. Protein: CASSYPDRTNYGYTF.

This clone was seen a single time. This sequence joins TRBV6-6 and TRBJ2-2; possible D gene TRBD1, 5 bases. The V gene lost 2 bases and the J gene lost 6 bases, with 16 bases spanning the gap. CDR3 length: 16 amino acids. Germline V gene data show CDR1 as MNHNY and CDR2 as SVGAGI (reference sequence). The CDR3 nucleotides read TGTGCCAGCAGTTACACAAGGGGCTGGGTTGCCGGGGAGCTGTTTTTT. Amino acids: CASSYTRGWVAGELFF.

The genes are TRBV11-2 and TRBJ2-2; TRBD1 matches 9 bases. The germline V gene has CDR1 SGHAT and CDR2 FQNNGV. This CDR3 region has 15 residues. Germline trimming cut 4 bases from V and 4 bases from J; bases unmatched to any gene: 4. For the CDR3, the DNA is TGTGCCAGCAGCTACCGGGACAGGGTCACCGGGGAGCTGTTTTTT. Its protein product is CASSYRDRVTGELFF.

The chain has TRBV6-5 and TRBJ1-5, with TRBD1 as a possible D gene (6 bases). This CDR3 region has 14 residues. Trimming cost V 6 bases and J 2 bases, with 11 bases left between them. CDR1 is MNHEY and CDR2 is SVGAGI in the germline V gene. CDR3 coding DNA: TGTGCCAGCAGAAAACAGGGAGGCAATCAGCCCCAGCATTTT. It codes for CASRKQGGNQPQHF.

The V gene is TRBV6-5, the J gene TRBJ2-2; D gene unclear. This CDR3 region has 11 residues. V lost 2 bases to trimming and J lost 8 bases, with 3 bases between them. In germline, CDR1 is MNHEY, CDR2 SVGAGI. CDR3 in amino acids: CASSYRGELFF. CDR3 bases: TGTGCCAGCAGTTACCGGGGGGAGCTGTTTTTT.

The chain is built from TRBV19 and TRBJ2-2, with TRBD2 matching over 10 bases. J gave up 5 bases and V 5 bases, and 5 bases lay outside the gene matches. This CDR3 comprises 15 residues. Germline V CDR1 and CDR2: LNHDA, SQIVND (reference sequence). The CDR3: CASSPSGGRTGELFF. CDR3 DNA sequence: TGTGCCAGTAGTCCTAGCGGGGGAAGGACCGGGGAGCTGTTTTTT.

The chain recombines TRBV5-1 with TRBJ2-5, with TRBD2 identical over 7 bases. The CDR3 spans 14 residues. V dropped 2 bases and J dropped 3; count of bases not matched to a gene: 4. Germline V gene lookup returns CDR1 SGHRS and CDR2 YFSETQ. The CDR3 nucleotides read TGCGCCAGCAGCTTAGGAGGGAGGGAAGAGACCCAGTACTTC. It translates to CASSLGGREETQYF.

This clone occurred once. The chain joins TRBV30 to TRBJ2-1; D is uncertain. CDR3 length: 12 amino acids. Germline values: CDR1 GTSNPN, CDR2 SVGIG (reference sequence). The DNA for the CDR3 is TGTTCGTTTGGGCCAGAACCCTCCGAGCAGTTCTTC. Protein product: CSFGPEPSEQFF. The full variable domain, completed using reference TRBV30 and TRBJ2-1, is SQTIHQWPATLVQPVGSPLSLECTVEGTSNPNLYWYRQAAGRGLQLLFYSVGIGQISSEVPQNLSASRPQDRQFILSSKKLLLSDSGFYLCSFGPEPSEQFFGPGTRLTVL.

The CDR3 is CASSSPGLAGTSTDTQYF. The CDR3 DNA reads TGCGCCAGCAGCTCGCCGGGACTAGCGGGGACTAGCACAGATACGCAGTATTTT. The chain uses TRBV5-1 and TRBJ2-3, with 13 bases matching TRBD2. Germline CDR1 reads SGHRS; CDR2 reads YFSETQ. The CDR3 contains 18 residues. V gave up 3 bases and J gave up 0 bases; unmatched junction bases: 7.

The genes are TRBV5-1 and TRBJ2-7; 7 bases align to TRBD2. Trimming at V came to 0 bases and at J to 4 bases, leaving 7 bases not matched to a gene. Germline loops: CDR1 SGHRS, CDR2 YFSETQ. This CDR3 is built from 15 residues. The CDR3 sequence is CASSLEDRAGYEQYF. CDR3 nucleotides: TGCGCCAGCAGCTTGGAGGACCGAGCGGGGTACGAGCAGTACTTC.

The CDR3 loop reads CASSPDSVEQYF. CDR3 DNA sequence: TGTGCCAGCTCACCAGACTCGGTCGAGCAGTACTTC. V gene TRBV18 combines with J gene TRBJ2-7; D not certain. V shed 2 bases and J shed 6 bases, with 8 bases lying between them. The CDR3 length is 12 residues. Germline assignment: CDR1 KGHSH and CDR2 LQKENI.